This T cell receptor (beta chain) was captured in a study of blood T cell repertoires in COVID-19. Study as a whole: Italy, Spain and the United States were the sources of the convalescent and acute COVID-19 samples.

How the authors handled the data: Researchers report that nucleated cell counts were estimated from reference gene primer amplification. TCRdb's copy holds only in-frame clones and misses some; the assay was immunoSEQ multiplex PCR. From that table come the V and J calls and clone size; the DNA was used to work out D and trimming. There are a few hundred thousand clones in the sample; roughly nine tenths occur only once, and approximately 0.93% lies in the top ten. In assigning cohorts, the study relied on participant-reported clinical history. Each recovered donor of Cohort 3 presented with two negative PCRs, clearance, or symptom resolution. Germline lookup yields CDR1 ENHRY and CDR2 SYGVKD. This CDR3 spans 17 amino acids. V lost 0 bases and J lost 5; bases outside the gene matches: 8.

This receptor was identified in a woman aged 25 to 45 who had recovered from COVID-19. The sequenced sample was PBMCs or T cells enriched from blood (not recorded which). V gene TRBV10-3 combines with J gene TRBJ1-2, with 11 bases that match TRBD1. CDR3 sequence (DNA): TGTGCCATCAGTGAGTCGCTTGGACAGGGGGCTTCGTATGGCTACACCTTC. Encoded protein: CAISESLGQGASYGYTF.